The 28 T cell receptor beta chains below all came from one sample that was sequenced in a study of blood T cell repertoires in COVID-19. Generated by immunoSEQ multiplex PCR, the TCRdb table keeps only in-frame clones and is missing some. Of approximately 670,000 clones detected, just under 90% appear once; the ten largest clones hold about 0.24%. The material sequenced was peripheral blood. Receptors originate from a woman younger than 35 with acute or convalescent COVID-19.

The chain uses TRBV2 and TRBJ1-1, with 7 bases matching TRBD1. This CDR3 region has 13 residues. Germline V gene lookup returns CDR1 SNHLY and CDR2 FYNNEI. The ends lost 10 bases at V and 0 bases at J; junction bases unmatched: 5. The CDR3 DNA is TGTGCCAACCAGGGGGACGTGAACACTGAAGCTTTCTTT. Translating it yields CANQGDVNTEAFF.

DNA for the CDR3: TGTGCCAGCAGCTCCAATCGGGGAAAACTGTTTTTT. Residues: CASSSNRGKLFF. The chain uses TRBV6-5 and TRBJ1-4; no reliable D call. Between the trimmed V and J ends, which lost 6 bases and 10 bases, there was a span of 12 bases. Germline-derived CDR1 and CDR2 are MNHEY and SVGAGI. The CDR3 contains 12 residues.

The genes are TRBV7-9 and TRBJ1-3; D might be TRBD1 (5 bases). Germline V gene data show CDR1 as SEHNR and CDR2 as FQNEAQ (reference sequence). The CDR3 runs to 15 residues. Trimming cost V 11 bases and J 2 bases, with 19 bases left between them. The CDR3 DNA sequence: TGTGCCGGAGGGGTCGGGGACGCCCCTGGAAACACCATATATTTT. Its protein product is CAGGVGDAPGNTIYF.

The chain combines TRBV19 with TRBJ1-2, with 8 bases matching TRBD1. The CDR3 totals 16 residues. V was clipped by 9 bases and J by 6 bases; unmatched bases: 18. The germline V gene encodes CDR1 LNHDA and CDR2 SQIVND (reference sequence). The CDR3 loop reads CASQAGGEARSDGYTF. CDR3 nucleotide sequence: TGTGCCAGCCAAGCAGGGGGCGAGGCTCGGTCGGATGGCTACACCTTC.

The chain combines TRBV20-1 with TRBJ1-5; D is uncertain. Trimming took off 3 bases at V and 7 bases at J, with 13 bases between the two ends. The V gene's germline CDR1 is DFQATT and CDR2 SNEGSKA (reference sequence). The CDR3 covers 13 residues. CDR3 loop: CSASRWGGQPQHF. CDR3 DNA: TGCAGTGCTAGTCGGTGGGGAGGGCAGCCCCAGCATTTT.

The V and J genes are TRBV7-9 and TRBJ1-2; a weak D match, TRBD1 (6 bases). Germline V lookup: CDR1 SEHNR, CDR2 FQNEAQ (reference sequence). The V end lost 5 bases, the J end lost 4 bases, and 17 bases lay between the germline ends. This CDR3 has 15 residues. In nucleotides, the CDR3 is TGTGCCAGCAGCGGGCCTACCCTGGGGGCCTATGGCTACACCTTC. It is translated as CASSGPTLGAYGYTF.

This chain connects TRBV7-9 to TRBJ2-7, with D perhaps TRBD1 (6 bases). Germline-derived CDR1 and CDR2 are SEHNR and FQNEAQ (reference sequence). This CDR3 has 12 residues. With 6 bases removed from V and 4 bases from J, the gap between germline ends came to 10 bases. The CDR3 loop reads CASSGTGYEQYF. Written as DNA, the CDR3 is TGTGCCAGCAGTGGCACAGGGTACGAGCAGTACTTC. Based on the CDR3 plus reference TRBV7-9 and TRBJ2-7, the full variable domain is DTGVSQNPRHKITKRGQNVTFRCDPISEHNRLYWYRQTLGQGPEFLTYFQNEAQLEKSRLLSDRFSAERPKGSFSTLEIQRTEQGDSAMYLCASSGTGYEQYFGPGTRLTVT.

This rearrangement joins TRBV28 to TRBJ1-5, with 7 nucleotides matching TRBD1. J gave up 7 bases and V 6 bases, and 9 bases lay outside the gene matches. The CDR3 is 14 amino acids. Germline CDR1 is MDHEN and CDR2 is SYDVKM. The CDR3 DNA follows: TGTGCCAGCAGGGGTCGAGGGGGCGGCCAGCCCCAGCATTTT. Amino acids: CASRGRGGGQPQHF. Using reference TRBV28 and TRBJ1-5 for the parts outside the CDR3, the full variable domain is DVKVTQSSRYLVKRTGEKVFLECVQDMDHENMFWYRQDPGLGLRLIYFSYDVKMKEKGDIPEGYSVSREKKERFSLILESASTNQTSMYLCASRGRGGGQPQHFGDGTRLSIL.

V is TRBV6-5 and J is TRBJ2-3; TRBD2 aligns across 9 bases. Germline trimming cut 5 bases from V and 5 bases from J; bases unmatched to any gene: 8. CDR3 length equals 15 residues. Looked up from germline, CDR1 is MNHEY and CDR2 is SVGAGI. The CDR3 DNA sequence: TGTGCCAGCAGTACTGCGGGGGGGCCGGTAGATACGCAGTATTTT. It specifies CASSTAGGPVDTQYF.

The chain uses TRBV11-2 and TRBJ2-1; 8 bases line up with TRBD1. Germline lookup yields CDR1 SGHAT and CDR2 FQNNGV. After removal of 1 base from V and 3 bases from J, the junction contained 8 bases not matched to a gene. CDR3 size: 17 residues. The CDR3, as DNA: TGTGCCAGCAGCTTAGGACCCTGGACAGGGAGCTACAATGAGCAGTTCTTC. It yields the protein CASSLGPWTGSYNEQFF.

V is TRBV19 and J is TRBJ1-2; TRBD1 might be the D (6 bases). The V gene lost 6 bases and the J gene lost 10 bases, with 21 bases spanning the gap. CDR3 size: 14 residues. Germline lookup yields CDR1 LNHDA and CDR2 SQIVND (reference sequence). The CDR3 reads CASRLNRVPTDYTF. Written as DNA, the CDR3 is TGTGCCAGTAGATTAAACAGGGTACCGACAGACTACACCTTC.

The chain couples TRBV6-5 to TRBJ2-3; D is uncertain. V was pared by 2 bases and J by 0 bases, with 9 bases between. Germline lookup yields CDR1 MNHEY and CDR2 SVGAGI. The CDR3 totals 15 residues. CDR3 sequence (DNA): TGTGCCAGCAGTTACAACAGAAGAAGCACAGATACGCAGTATTTT. It is translated as CASSYNRRSTDTQYF.

This chain uses TRBV6-5 with TRBJ2-7; TRBD2 might be the D (5 bases). The CDR3 loop spans 15 amino acids. Trimming shortened V by 0 bases and J by 0 bases, and 9 bases separated the two germline ends. Per germline, CDR1 MNHEY and CDR2 SVGAGI. The CDR3 spells CASSYSPADSYEQYF. In nucleotides, the CDR3 is TGTGCCAGCAGTTACTCACCAGCGGACTCCTACGAGCAGTACTTC.

The J gene is TRBJ1-5, the V gene TRBV6-7, with D tentatively TRBD1 (6 bases). TRBV6-7 qualifies as an ORF whose function is uncertain. The CDR3 is 16 residues long. V gave up 1 base and J gave up 5 bases, with 15 bases separating them. This chain's CDR3 is CASSYFWRTAHQPQHF. The CDR3 coding sequence is TGTGCCAGCAGTTACTTTTGGAGGACAGCGCATCAGCCCCAGCATTTT.

The CDR3 bases are TGTGCCAGTGACGGGTCCGATCCCTATGGCTACACCTTC. Translated: CASDGSDPYGYTF. The chain joins TRBV19 to TRBJ1-2; no clear D. The CDR3 covers 13 residues. Trimming took off 8 bases at V and 4 bases at J, with 14 bases between the two ends. Germline loops: CDR1 LNHDA, CDR2 SQIVND (reference sequence).

The V and J genes are TRBV10-2 and TRBJ2-2, with D perhaps matching TRBD1 (5 bases). This CDR3 spans 16 amino acids. The V and J ends lost 1 base and 2 bases respectively, with 11 bases between them. CDR1 is WSHSY and CDR2 is SAAADI in the germline V gene. The CDR3 region is CASSEFRAVNTGELFF. Written as DNA, the CDR3 is TGCGCCAGCAGTGAGTTCAGGGCCGTTAACACCGGGGAGCTGTTTTTT.

This chain links TRBV5-5 with TRBJ2-7, with D perhaps matching TRBD1 (5 bases). The V gene lost 1 base and the J gene lost 3 bases, with 14 bases spanning the gap. This CDR3 is 15 amino acids long. The germline V gene has CDR1 SGHKS and CDR2 YYEKEE (reference sequence). The CDR3 protein is CASSLTTDRLYEQYF. The CDR3 DNA reads TGTGCCAGCAGCTTGACGACAGACAGACTCTACGAGCAGTACTTC.

The chain is built from TRBV27 and TRBJ1-2, with D perhaps matching TRBD1 (6 bases). Germline loops: CDR1 MNHEY, CDR2 SMNVEV (reference sequence). The CDR3 is 15 residues long. With 4 bases removed from V and 4 bases from J, the gap between germline ends came to 16 bases. The CDR3: CASSSGQWATYGYTF. The CDR3 DNA sequence: TGTGCCAGCAGTTCCGGACAGTGGGCGACCTATGGCTACACCTTC.

For this clone: An end of the junction differs from the germline gene, which may be a read error. The V and J genes are TRBV9 and TRBJ2-3; 9 bases line up with TRBD2. The CDR3 length is 17 residues. Germline V lookup: CDR1 SGDLS, CDR2 YYNGEE. CDR3 loop: CARRVGGSGGITDTQYF. CDR3 in DNA: TGCGCCCGCCGCGTCGGGGGCAGCGGGGGGATCACAGATACGCAGTATTTT. The variable domain in full, completed from reference TRBV9 and TRBJ2-3, reads DSGVTQTPKHLITATGQRVTLRCSPRSGDLSVYWYQQSLDQGLQFLIQYYNGEERAKGNILERFSAQQFPDLHSELNLSSLELGDSALYFCARRVGGSGGITDTQYFGPGTRLTVL.

The CDR3 loop reads CASSLSLPGQGAGYTF. For the CDR3, the DNA is TGTGCCAGCAGCCTTAGTCTTCCGGGACAGGGGGCAGGCTACACCTTC. V and J are TRBV9 and TRBJ1-2; 12 bases agree with TRBD1. This CDR3 comprises 16 residues. After removal of 4 bases from V and 8 bases from J, the junction contained 12 bases not matched to a gene. The V gene's germline CDR1 is SGDLS and CDR2 YYNGEE.

This sequence joins TRBV4-3 and TRBJ2-1; 7 bases line up with TRBD2. The germline V gene has CDR1 LGHNA and CDR2 YSLEER. The CDR3 contains 15 residues. J gave up 10 bases and V 1 base, and 10 bases lay outside the gene matches. The CDR3: CASSQGRLAAWEQFF. Written as DNA, the CDR3 is TGCGCCAGCAGCCAAGGGCGACTAGCCGCGTGGGAGCAGTTCTTC.

The genes are TRBV5-1 and TRBJ1-1, with D tentatively TRBD1 (6 bases). Between the trimmed V and J ends, which lost 6 bases and 1 base, there was a span of 10 bases. Germline V gene lookup returns CDR1 SGHRS and CDR2 YFSETQ. The CDR3 is 13 residues long. The CDR3: CASTGEGNTEAFF. The CDR3 DNA is TGCGCCAGCACAGGGGAAGGGAACACTGAAGCTTTCTTT.

The CDR3 loop is CASSLTGTGSYEQYF. The CDR3 DNA reads TGTGCCAGCAGCTTAACCGGGACAGGATCATACGAGCAGTACTTC. The rearrangement links TRBV7-8 to TRBJ2-7; 8 positions agree with TRBD1. V lost 2 bases, J lost 4 bases, and 7 bases stayed unmatched. The germline V gene has CDR1 SGHVS and CDR2 FQNEAQ. There are 15 residues in the CDR3.

The genes are TRBV7-8 and TRBJ2-2, with 8 bases fitting TRBD1. This CDR3 contains 15 residues. V lost 3 bases to trimming and J lost 8 bases; unmatched junction nucleotides: 8. The germline V gene has CDR1 SGHVS and CDR2 FQNEAQ. The CDR3 loop is CASSFQGARGGELFF. The DNA of the CDR3 is TGTGCCAGCAGCTTCCAGGGGGCCCGGGGAGGGGAGCTGTTTTTT. Looking up the rest from reference TRBV7-8 and TRBJ2-2 gives the full variable domain: GAGVSQSPRYKVAKRGQDVALRCDPISGHVSLFWYQQALGQGPEFLTYFQNEAQLDKSGLPSDRFFAERPEGSVSTLKIQRTQQEDSAVYLCASSFQGARGGELFFGEGSRLTVL.

The rearrangement uses TRBV15 and TRBJ1-1, with D possibly being TRBD1 (6 bases). This CDR3 region has 14 residues. Germline V CDR1 and CDR2: LNHNV, YYDKDF (reference sequence). V gave up 0 bases and J gave up 8 bases, with 13 bases separating them. CDR3 residues: CATSRDTLRGEAFF. DNA of the CDR3: TGTGCCACCAGCAGAGATACCTTGAGGGGGGAAGCTTTCTTT.

This clone was recorded only once. The chain recombines TRBV5-6 with TRBJ2-1, with 9 positions matching TRBD2. CDR1 and CDR2 (germline): SGHDT, YYEEEE. The CDR3 is 15 residues long. V lost 6 bases to trimming and J lost 3 bases; unmatched junction nucleotides: 7. CDR3 region: CASTPTSGLYNEQFF. The CDR3 nucleotides read TGTGCCAGCACCCCGACTAGCGGCCTCTACAATGAGCAGTTCTTC.

This chain connects TRBV27 to TRBJ2-7; TRBD1 matches 9 bases. This CDR3 is 15 amino acids long. The germline gives CDR1 MNHEY, CDR2 SMNVEV (reference sequence). V lost 5 bases and J lost 2; bases outside the gene matches: 7. The CDR3 region is CASSPIQGATYEQYF. The CDR3 coding sequence is TGTGCCAGCAGTCCTATACAGGGGGCTACCTACGAGCAGTACTTC.

The V call is TRBV19, the J call TRBJ1-1; D ambiguous. Germline V gives CDR1 LNHDA, CDR2 SQIVND (reference sequence). The CDR3 runs 11 residues. Trimming stripped 5 bases from V and 10 bases from J, with 11 bases between. The CDR3 bases are TGTGCCAGTAGTCACGGCCTAGGAGCTTTCTTT. This gives the protein CASSHGLGAFF.